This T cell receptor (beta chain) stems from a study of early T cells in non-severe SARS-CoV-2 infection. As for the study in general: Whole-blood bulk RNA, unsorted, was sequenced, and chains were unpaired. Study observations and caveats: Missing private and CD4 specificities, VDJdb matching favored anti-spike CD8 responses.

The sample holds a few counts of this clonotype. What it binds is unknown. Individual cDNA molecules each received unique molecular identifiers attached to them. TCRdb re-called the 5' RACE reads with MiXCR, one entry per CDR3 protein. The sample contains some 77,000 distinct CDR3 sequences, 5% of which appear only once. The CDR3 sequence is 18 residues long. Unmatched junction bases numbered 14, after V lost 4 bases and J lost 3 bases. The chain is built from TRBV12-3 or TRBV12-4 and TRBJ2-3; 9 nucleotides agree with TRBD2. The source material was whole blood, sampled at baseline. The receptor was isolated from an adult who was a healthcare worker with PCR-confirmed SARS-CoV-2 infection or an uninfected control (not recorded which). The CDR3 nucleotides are TGTGCCAGCAGTTCACTTCGGGGTAGCGGGAGTAATACAGATACGCAGTATTTT. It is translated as CASSSLRGSGSNTDTQYF.